This TCR beta chain was recovered during a study of blood T cell repertoires in COVID-19. Study overall: Nucleic acid was either cDNA or gDNA, and it came from T cells, B-cell-depleted T cells, or PBMCs.

CDR3 size: 14 residues. CDR1 and CDR2 from the germline V gene are KGHSY and FQNENV. V lost 4 bases to trimming and J lost 5 bases, with 14 bases between them. Assay used: immunoSEQ multiplex PCR; TCRdb lists only in-frame clones, some missing. The sample holds fewer than 250,000 clones, 86% seen once. This TCR came from a woman between 50 and 59 years old who had recovered from COVID-19. The source material was PBMCs or T cells enriched from blood (not recorded which). The V gene is TRBV16, the J gene TRBJ1-1; the D is unclear. As DNA, the CDR3 is TGTGCCAGCAGCCCCCTAGCGAGGGAAACTGAAGCTTTCTTT. This sequence encodes CASSPLARETEAFF.